This TCR beta chain derives from a study of T cell clones after liver transplantation. At the level of the study: Three of the eight recipients were HCV-positive; the rest had non-autoimmune, non-viral transplant indications.

Sorting of unstimulated PBMCs yielded separate CD3+CD4+ and CD3+CD8+ fractions. Measured with immunoSEQ multiplex PCR; TCRdb has only the in-frame clones, and not every one. The sample has more than 95,000 clones; around 80% are singletons. Germline V CDR1 and CDR2: SEHNR, FQNEAQ (reference sequence). After removal of 4 bases from V and 7 bases from J, the junction contained 9 bases not matched to a gene. This CDR3 region has 15 residues. The chain uses TRBV7-9 and TRBJ2-1, with 8 bases lining up with TRBD1. The TCR comes from a human patient who received a liver transplant. Some of the T cells might come from the graft donor. The specimen comprised CD4+ T cells from blood, sampled approximately 50 months after liver transplant. CDR3 nucleotide sequence: TGTGCCAGCAGCTCCTACGGCCAGGGGGCGAATGAGCAGTTCTTC. This translates into CASSSYGQGANEQFF. Drawing the rest from reference TRBV7-9 and TRBJ2-1, the complete variable domain is DTGVSQNPRHKITKRGQNVTFRCDPISEHNRLYWYRQTLGQGPEFLTYFQNEAQLEKSRLLSDRFSAERPKGSFSTLEIQRTEQGDSAMYLCASSSYGQGANEQFFGPGTRLTVL.